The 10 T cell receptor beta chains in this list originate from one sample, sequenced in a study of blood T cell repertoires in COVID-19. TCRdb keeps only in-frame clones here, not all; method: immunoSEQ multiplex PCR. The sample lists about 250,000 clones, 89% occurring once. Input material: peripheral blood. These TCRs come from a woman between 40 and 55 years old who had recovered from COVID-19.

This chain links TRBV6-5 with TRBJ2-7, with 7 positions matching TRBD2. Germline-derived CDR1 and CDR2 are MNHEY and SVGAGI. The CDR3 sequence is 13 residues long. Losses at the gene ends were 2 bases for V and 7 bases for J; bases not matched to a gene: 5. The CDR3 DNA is TGTGCCAGCAGTTACGGGGAGGGCTCGGAGCAGTACTTC. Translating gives CASSYGEGSEQYF.

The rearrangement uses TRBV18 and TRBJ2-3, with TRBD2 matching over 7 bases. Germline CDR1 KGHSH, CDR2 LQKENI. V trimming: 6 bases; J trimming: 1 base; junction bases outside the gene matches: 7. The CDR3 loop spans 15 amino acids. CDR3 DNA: TGTGCCAGCTCTCCGGGGACTACCGGCACAGATACGCAGTATTTT. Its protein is CASSPGTTGTDTQYF. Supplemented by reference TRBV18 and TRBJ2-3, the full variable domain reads NAGVMQNPRHLVRRRGQEARLRCSPMKGHSHVYWYRQLPEEGLKFMVYLQKENIIDESGMPKERFSAEFPKEGPSILRIQQVVRGDSAAYFCASSPGTTGTDTQYFGPGTRLTVL.

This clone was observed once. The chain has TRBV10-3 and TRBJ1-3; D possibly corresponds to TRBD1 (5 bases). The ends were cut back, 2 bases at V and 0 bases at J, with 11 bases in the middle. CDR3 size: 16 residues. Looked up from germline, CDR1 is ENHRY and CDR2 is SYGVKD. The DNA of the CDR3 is TGTGCCATCAGTGAGAGGGAGGGGTTCTCTGGAAACACCATATATTTT. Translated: CAISEREGFSGNTIYF.

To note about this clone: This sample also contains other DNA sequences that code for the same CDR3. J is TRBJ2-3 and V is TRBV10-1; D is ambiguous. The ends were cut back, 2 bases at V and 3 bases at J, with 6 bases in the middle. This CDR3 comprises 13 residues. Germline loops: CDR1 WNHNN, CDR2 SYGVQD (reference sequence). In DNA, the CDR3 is TGCGCCAGCAGTGAGCAGGTTACAGATACGCAGTATTTT. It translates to CASSEQVTDTQYF.

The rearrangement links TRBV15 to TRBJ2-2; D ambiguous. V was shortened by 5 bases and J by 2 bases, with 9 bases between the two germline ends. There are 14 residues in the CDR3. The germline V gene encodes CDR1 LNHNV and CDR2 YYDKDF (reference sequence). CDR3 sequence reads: CATSEVPNTGELFF. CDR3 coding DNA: TGTGCCACCAGCGAGGTACCCAACACCGGGGAGCTGTTTTTT.

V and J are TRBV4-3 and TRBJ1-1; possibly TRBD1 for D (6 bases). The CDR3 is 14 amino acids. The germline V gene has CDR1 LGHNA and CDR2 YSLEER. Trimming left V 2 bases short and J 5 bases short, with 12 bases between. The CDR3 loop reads CASSQMRGGTEAFF. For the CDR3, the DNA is TGCGCCAGCAGCCAAATGAGGGGGGGAACTGAAGCTTTCTTT.

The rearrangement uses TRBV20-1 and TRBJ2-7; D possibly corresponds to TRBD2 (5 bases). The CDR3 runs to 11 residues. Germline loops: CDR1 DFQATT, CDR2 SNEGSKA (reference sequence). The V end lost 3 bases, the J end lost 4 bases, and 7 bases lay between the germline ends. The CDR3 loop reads CSASRGYEQYF. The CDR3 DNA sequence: TGCAGTGCTAGCCGGGGTTACGAGCAGTACTTC.

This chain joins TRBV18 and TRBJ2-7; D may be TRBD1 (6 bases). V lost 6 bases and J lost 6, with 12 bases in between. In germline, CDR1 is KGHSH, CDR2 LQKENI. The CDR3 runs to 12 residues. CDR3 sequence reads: CASSPTGTEQYV. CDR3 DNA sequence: TGTGCCAGCTCGCCCACAGGGACCGAGCAGTACGTC.

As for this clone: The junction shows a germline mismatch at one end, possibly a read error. The DNA for the CDR3 is TGCAGCGTGGGGACTAGCGGGTACAGTGAGCAGTTCTTC. It codes for CSVGTSGYSEQFF. The rearrangement uses TRBV29-1 and TRBJ2-1, with 12 bases fitting TRBD2. Germline V lookup: CDR1 SQVTM, CDR2 ANQGSEA. This CDR3 is built from 13 residues.

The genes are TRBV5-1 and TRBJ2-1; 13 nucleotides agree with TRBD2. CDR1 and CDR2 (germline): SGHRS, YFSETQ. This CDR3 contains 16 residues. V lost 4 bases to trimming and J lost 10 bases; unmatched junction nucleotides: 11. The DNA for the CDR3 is TGCGCCAGCAGCAGAACCGGGACTAGCGGGGCCAGCGAGCAGTTCTTC. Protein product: CASSRTGTSGASEQFF.